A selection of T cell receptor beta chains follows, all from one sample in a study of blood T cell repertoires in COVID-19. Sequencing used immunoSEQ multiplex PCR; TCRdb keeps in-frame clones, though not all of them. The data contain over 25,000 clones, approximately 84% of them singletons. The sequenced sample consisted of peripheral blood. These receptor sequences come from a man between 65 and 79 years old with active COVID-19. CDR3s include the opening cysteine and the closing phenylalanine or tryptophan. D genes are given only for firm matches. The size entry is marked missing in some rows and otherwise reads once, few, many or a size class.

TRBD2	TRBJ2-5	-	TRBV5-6	TGTGCCAGCAGCTTGAGGCGGGGGGGCCGTGAGACCCAGTACTTC	CASSLRRGGRETQYF
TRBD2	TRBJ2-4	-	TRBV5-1	TGCGCCAGCAGCTTGAAGAGCCTTAACGGGGGGGCCCCAAACATTCAGTACTTC	CASSLKSLNGGAPNIQYF
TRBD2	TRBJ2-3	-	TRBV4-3	TGCGCCAGCAGCGTTAGCGGGTCTAGCACAGATACGCAGTATTTT	CASSVSGSSTDTQYF
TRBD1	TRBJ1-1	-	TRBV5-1	TGCGCCAGCCGCCCGGGGACAGCGAACACTGAAGCTTTCTTT	CASRPGTANTEAFF
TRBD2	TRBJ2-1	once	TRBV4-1	TGCGCCAGCAGCCAAGAGCCTAGCGGGGGGCGTGAGCAGTTCTTC	CASSQEPSGGREQFF
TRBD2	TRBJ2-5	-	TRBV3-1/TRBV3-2	TGTGCCAGCAGCCGATTAGCGGGGGCCCAAGAGACCCAGTACTTC	CASSRLAGAQETQYF
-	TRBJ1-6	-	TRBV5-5	TGTGCCAGCAGCCCGCTCGGCGGCTCTAATTCACCCCTCCACTTT	CASSPLGGSNSPLHF
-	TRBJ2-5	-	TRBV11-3	TGTGCCAGCAGCTCCTGGGGTCAGGGTGTAGAGGAGACCCAGTACTTC	CASSSWGQGVEETQYF
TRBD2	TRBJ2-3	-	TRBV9	TGTGCCAGCAGCGTAGGCGGGGGTAACACAGATACGCAGTATTTT	CASSVGGGNTDTQYF
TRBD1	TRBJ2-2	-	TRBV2	TGTGCCAGCAGTGGACAGGGGGTAGGCGGGGAGCTGTTTTTT	CASSGQGVGGELFF
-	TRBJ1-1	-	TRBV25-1	TGTGCCAGTCGGGGTCAAATGAACACTGAAGCTTTCTTT	CASRGQMNTEAFF
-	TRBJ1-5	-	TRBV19	TGTGCCAATACCTCAGGGCCTGGGGGCAATCAGCCCCAGCATTTT	CANTSGPGGNQPQHF
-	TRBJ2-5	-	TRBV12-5	TGTGCTAGTGGTTTGATGGGGGGAGAGACCCAGTACTTC	CASGLMGGETQYF
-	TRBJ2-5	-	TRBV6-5	TGTGCCACCGTAGGGGGAGAGACCCAGTACTTC	CATVGGETQYF
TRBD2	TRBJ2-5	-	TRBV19	TGTGCCAGTACCCGATCCGCGGGGGAGAAGACCCAGTACTTC	CASTRSAGEKTQYF
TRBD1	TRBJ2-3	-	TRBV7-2	TGTGCCAGCAGCTTGGCCGGGACAGTGTCGGTGGATACGCAGTATTTT	CASSLAGTVSVDTQYF
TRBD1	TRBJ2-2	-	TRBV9	TGTGCCAGCGGGGACAGGAACACCGGGGAGCTGTTTTTT	CASGDRNTGELFF
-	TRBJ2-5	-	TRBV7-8	TGTGCCAGCAACCGACAGACTACCTCCGGGACCCAGTACTTC	CASNRQTTSGTQYF